This T cell receptor beta chain emerged from a study of blood T cell repertoires in COVID-19. As for the study in general: Samples representing acute and convalescent COVID-19 were sourced from the United States, Italy and Spain. PBMCs, B-cell-depleted T cells, or T cells provided the cDNA or gDNA that made up the material.

Germline CDR1 reads MNHEY; CDR2 reads SVGEGT. CDR3 size: 15 residues. V was clipped by 6 bases and J by 7 bases, with 18 bases between them. Study processing details: Counts of nucleated cells, estimated from reference gene primer amplification, were obtained. Method: immunoSEQ multiplex PCR; TCRdb's copy keeps in-frame clones and lacks some. The DNA gave D and trimming, while V, J and clone size come from that table. The sample has approximately 5,900 clones, approximately 80% seen once. This clone was seen once. The sample consisted of peripheral blood. The TCR comes from a human donor with active COVID-19. The donor label of this sample is uncertain. The rearrangement joins TRBV6-2 or TRBV6-3 to TRBJ2-2; the D is unclear. The CDR3 region is CASSTIRPRIGELFF. The CDR3, as DNA: TGTGCCAGCAGCACCATTCGTCCCAGGATCGGGGAGCTGTTTTTT.